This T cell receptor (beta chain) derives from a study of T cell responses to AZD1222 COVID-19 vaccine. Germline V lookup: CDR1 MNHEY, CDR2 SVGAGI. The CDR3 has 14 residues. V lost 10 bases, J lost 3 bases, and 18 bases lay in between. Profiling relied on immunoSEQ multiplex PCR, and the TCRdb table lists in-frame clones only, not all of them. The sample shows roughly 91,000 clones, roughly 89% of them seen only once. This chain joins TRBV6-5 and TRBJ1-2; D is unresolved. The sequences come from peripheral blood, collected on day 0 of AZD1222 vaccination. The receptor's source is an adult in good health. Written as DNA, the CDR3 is TGTGCCATCGCGGCCGACTGGGGTGACTATGGCTACACCTTC. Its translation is CAIAADWGDYGYTF.